Many counts were recorded for the clone carrying this T cell receptor (beta chain). The data originate from a study of T cells in Graves' hyperthyroidism and ophthalmopathy. There were TCR beta CDR3 regions amplified from RNA transcripts. RT-PCR in the first round (using the HTBI primer set) targeted the TCR CDR3. In TCRdb, the multiplex PCR reads were re-called with MiXCR into one record per CDR3 protein. The sample contains fewer than 550,000 distinct CDR3 sequences, around 16% of which appear only once. Fresh 10 ml peripheral blood yielded PBMCs. The sample comprised blood. This clonotype was obtained from a woman between 18 and 30 years old with Graves' hyperthyroidism.

CDR3 in amino acids: CASSIDRDRYLTEAFF. As DNA, the CDR3 is TGTGCCAGCAGCATTGACCGGGACAGGTATCTCACTGAAGCTTTCTTT. The J gene is TRBJ1-1, the V gene TRBV5-8; 8 nucleotides line up with TRBD1. Per the germline V gene, CDR1 is SGHTS and CDR2 is YDEGEE. The length of the CDR3 is 16 residues. Trimming at V came to 4 bases and at J to 4 bases, leaving 12 bases not matched to a gene.